These 6 T cell receptor beta chains were all obtained from the same sample, sequenced in a study of blood T cell repertoires in COVID-19. Assay: immunoSEQ multiplex PCR; the TCRdb copy retains only in-frame clones and omits some. The sample yields more than 200,000 clones, roughly 84% seen once. Source material: PBMCs or T cells enriched from blood (not recorded which). These receptors all come from a man aged 25-45 years in a cohort exposed to, infected with or recovered from COVID-19 (not recorded which).

The rearrangement links TRBV4-1 to TRBJ2-1; 13 bases are a match to TRBD2. Germline lookup yields CDR1 MGHRA and CDR2 YSYEKL. Trimming cost V 4 bases and J 5 bases; bases outside gene matches: 2. The CDR3 loop spans 15 amino acids. The CDR3: CASSPGLAGNNEQFF. CDR3 sequence (DNA): TGCGCCAGCAGCCCGGGACTAGCGGGGAACAATGAGCAGTTCTTC.

The gene calls are TRBV7-9 and TRBJ2-5; 15 positions agree with TRBD2. Trimming took 6 bases from V and 3 from J; bases not matched to a gene: 8. The length of the CDR3 is 17 residues. Germline assignment: CDR1 SEHNR and CDR2 FQNEAQ (reference sequence). This CDR3 reads CASRGGTSGRMEETQYF. CDR3 bases: TGTGCCAGCAGGGGAGGGACTAGCGGGAGGATGGAAGAGACCCAGTACTTC.

The rearrangement joins TRBV19 to TRBJ1-6; the match to TRBD1 covers 7 bases. Trimming at V came to 5 bases and at J to 7 bases, leaving 5 bases not matched to a gene. The CDR3 covers 14 residues. The germline CDR1 and CDR2 sequences are LNHDA and SQIVND (reference sequence). As DNA, the CDR3 is TGTGCCAGTAGTCGGGACAGCGGGAATTCACCCCTCCACTTT. It translates to CASSRDSGNSPLHF. Looking up the rest from reference TRBV19 and TRBJ1-6 gives the full variable domain: DGGITQSPKYLFRKEGQNVTLSCEQNLNHDAMYWYRQDPGQGLRLIYYSQIVNDFQKGDIAEGYSVSREKKESFPLTVTSAQKNPTAFYLCASSRDSGNSPLHFGNGTRLTVT.

The rearrangement links TRBV5-8 to TRBJ1-2, with 9 bases aligning to TRBD1. Germline CDR1 reads SGHTS; CDR2 reads YDEGEE. V was pared by 2 bases and J by 8 bases, with 10 bases of the junction left unmatched. The CDR3 totals 15 residues. CDR3 loop: CASSFRDRDSGGYTF. The DNA of the CDR3 is TGTGCCAGCAGCTTCCGGGACAGGGATTCCGGGGGCTACACCTTC.

The CDR3 DNA follows: TGTGCCAGCAGTGTAGAATTCAGGGGTCAGCCCCAGCATTTT. This sequence encodes CASSVEFRGQPQHF. The chain is built from TRBV2 and TRBJ1-5; a weak D match, TRBD1 (6 bases). Germline CDR1 is SNHLY and CDR2 is FYNNEI. The V gene lost 4 bases and the J gene lost 6 bases, with 13 bases spanning the gap. This CDR3 has 14 amino acids.

The rearrangement uses TRBV7-9 and TRBJ1-1; the D is unclear. The V gene's germline CDR1 is SEHNR and CDR2 FQNEAQ (reference sequence). The CDR3 consists of 14 residues. Trimming cost V 1 base and J 2 bases, with 8 bases left between them. The CDR3 spells CASSLVAVNTEAFF. In nucleotides, the CDR3 is TGTGCCAGCAGCTTAGTCGCAGTAAACACTGAAGCTTTCTTT.